These T cell receptor beta chains were read from a single sample in a study of blood T cells in healthy people across ages. TCRdb itself ran the 5' RACE reads through MiXCR, one entry per CDR3 protein. The repertoire consists of under 750,000 distinct CDR3 sequences, with around 48% occurring once and the leading ten covering around 23%. The sequenced material came from blood. The source is a man older than 75 in good health. Each CDR3 is given with its conserved first and last residue. A D gene is named only where the DNA matches it firmly. Only some rows state a clone size, as once, few, many or a class for expanded clones.

.	TRBV20-1	TRBJ2-2	.	CSARPAGLTGELFF	TGCAGTGCTAGACCAGCGGGCCTCACCGGGGAGCTGTTTTTT
TRBD2	TRBV28	TRBJ2-3	.	CASSRSGRITDTQYF	TGTGCCAGCAGTCGTAGCGGGAGGATCACAGATACGCAGTATTTT
.	TRBV7-9	TRBJ2-1	few	CASILTGNYNEQFF	TGTGCCAGCATCCTAACTGGGAATTACAATGAGCAGTTCTTC
TRBD1	TRBV6-2/TRBV6-3	TRBJ2-7	many	CASSYPPADRGGDEQYF	TGTGCCAGCAGTTACCCTCCCGCTGACAGGGGCGGCGACGAGCAGTACTTC
.	TRBV2	TRBJ2-1	few	CASSVGVSYNEQFF	TGTGCCAGCAGTGTAGGGGTTTCCTACAATGAGCAGTTCTTC
.	TRBV27	TRBJ2-5	few	CASTKWGAGAQETQYF	TGTGCCAGTACCAAATGGGGTGCCGGAGCGCAAGAGACCCAGTACTTC
.	TRBV12-3/TRBV12-4	TRBJ2-7	few	CASSLGGTRSYEQYF	TGTGCCAGCAGTTTAGGGGGGACCCGCTCCTACGAGCAGTACTTC
.	TRBV7-9	TRBJ1-2	.	CAATLSQGYTF	TGTGCCGCCACACTGTCCCAAGGCTACACCTTC
TRBD1	TRBV6-5	TRBJ2-4	many	CASSYDRGGAKNIQYF	TGTGCCAGCAGTTACGACAGGGGGGGAGCCAAAAACATTCAGTACTTC
.	TRBV3-1	TRBJ2-3	.	CASSQGKAERQYF	TGTGCCAGCAGCCAAGGTAAAGCGGAGAGGCAGTATTTT
TRBD2	TRBV7-2	TRBJ2-4	.	CASSLVGTSGSIQYF	TGTGCCAGCAGCTTAGTAGGTACTAGCGGAAGCATTCAGTACTTC
.	TRBV7-2	TRBJ1-1	.	CTSSLAQETEAFF	TGTACCAGCAGCTTAGCGCAGGAAACTGAAGCTTTCTTT
.	TRBV27	TRBJ2-1	.	CASSQWGYNEQFF	TGTGCCAGCAGCCAGTGGGGGTACAATGAGCAGTTCTTC
.	TRBV10-2	TRBJ2-7	.	CATTPGSYEQYF	TGCGCCACTACGCCAGGATCCTACGAGCAGTACTTC
.	TRBV7-2	TRBJ2-1	.	CASSLAVSDSGRINEQFF	TGTGCCAGCAGCTTAGCCGTGAGTGATAGCGGCCGTATTAATGAGCAGTTCTTC
.	TRBV7-3	TRBJ2-5	few	CASSSVSGETQYF	TGTGCCAGCAGCTCAGTTTCGGGAGAGACCCAGTACTTC
.	TRBV7-2	TRBJ2-1	.	CASSPQRGRYNEQFF	TGTGCCAGCAGCCCTCAGAGGGGACGCTACAATGAGCAGTTCTTC
.	TRBV4-1	TRBJ2-7	few	CASSRRTGDLTYEQYF	TGCGCCAGCAGCCGTCGCACTGGGGACTTAACCTACGAGCAGTACTTC
.	TRBV6-1	TRBJ1-2	few	CASYNYGYTF	TGTGCCAGCTATAACTATGGCTACACCTTC
.	TRBV5-1	TRBJ1-4	.	CASSQDSATNEKLFF	TGCGCCAGCAGCCAGGACTCTGCAACTAATGAAAAACTGTTTTTT
.	TRBV7-2	TRBJ1-5	.	CASSLEAGRVNQPQHF	TGTGCCAGCAGCTTAGAGGCAGGGCGGGTGAATCAGCCCCAGCATTTT
.	TRBV29-1	TRBJ2-1	.	CSGQVTEQFF	TGCAGCGGACAGGTAACTGAGCAGTTCTTC
.	TRBV6-6	TRBJ2-2	.	CASSYEGGGISGELFF	TGTGCCAGCAGTTACGAAGGGGGGGGCATATCCGGGGAGCTGTTTTTT
TRBD1	TRBV5-1	TRBJ2-1	.	CASYTGTEVNEQFF	TGCGCCAGCTACACCGGGACAGAAGTCAATGAGCAGTTCTTC
TRBD2	TRBV20-1	TRBJ2-7	few	CSAHRSGASGRGAYEQYF	TGCAGTGCTCACCGCTCGGGTGCTAGCGGGAGGGGGGCCTACGAGCAGTACTTC
.	TRBV20-1	TRBJ2-5	.	CSARLPGGETQYF	TGCAGTGCTAGATTGCCCGGGGGAGAGACCCAGTACTTC
.	TRBV6-1	TRBJ2-5	.	CASSHGGSQETQYF	TGTGCCAGCTCCCACGGCGGGTCCCAAGAGACCCAGTACTTC
.	TRBV27	TRBJ1-6	few	CASSPHLDSVDSPLHF	TGTGCCAGCAGTCCCCACTTGGACAGCGTCGATTCACCCCTCCACTTT
.	TRBV7-3	TRBJ2-1	few	CASRPSGDTNEQFF	TGTGCCAGCAGGCCGTCAGGTGATACCAATGAGCAGTTCTTC
TRBD1	TRBV9	TRBJ2-3	.	CASSTGTGTDTQYF	TGTGCCAGCTCCACCGGGACAGGCACAGATACGCAGTATTTT
TRBD2	TRBV12-3/TRBV12-4	TRBJ2-1	.	CANSLRTLAGKAQFF	TGTGCCAACAGTTTGCGGACTTTAGCGGGAAAGGCTCAGTTCTTC